Following are 18 T cell receptor beta chains from one sample sequenced in a study of blood T cell repertoires in COVID-19. Assay: immunoSEQ multiplex PCR; the TCRdb copy retains only in-frame clones and omits some. The profile shows around 100,000 clones, roughly 90% of them singletons. The specimen was peripheral blood. Receptor source: a woman aged 60-75 years with acute or convalescent COVID-19.

The J gene is TRBJ1-1, the V gene TRBV6-5; D possibly corresponds to TRBD1 (6 bases). Per the germline V gene, CDR1 is MNHEY and CDR2 is SVGAGI. CDR3 length equals 15 residues. Trimming took 6 bases from V and 5 from J, leaving 19 bases between them. CDR3 in amino acids: CASRPEQGIWTEAFF. DNA of the CDR3: TGTGCCAGCAGGCCTGAACAGGGAATTTGGACTGAAGCTTTCTTT.

This clone was counted once. The rearrangement uses TRBV6-4 and TRBJ2-2, with a possible D match to TRBD2 (5 bases). The CDR3 length is 13 residues. CDR1 and CDR2 from the germline V gene are MRHNA and SNTAGT. V dropped 4 bases and J dropped 5 bases, with 8 bases sitting between them. This CDR3 is CASSVRGTGELFF. In DNA, the CDR3 is TGTGCCAGCAGTGTCCGGGGTACCGGGGAGCTGTTTTTT.

The chain combines TRBV30 with TRBJ2-7; 11 nucleotides line up with TRBD2. CDR1 GTSNPN and CDR2 SVGIG come from the germline V gene (reference sequence). V dropped 2 bases and J dropped 3; count of bases not matched to a gene: 3. The CDR3 consists of 14 residues. The CDR3 is CAWSRLAGFYEQYF. In nucleotides, the CDR3 is TGTGCCTGGAGTCGACTAGCGGGATTCTACGAGCAGTACTTC.

The V gene is TRBV5-4, the J gene TRBJ1-2; weak D call: TRBD1 (5 bases). V dropped 0 bases and J dropped 12 bases, with 15 bases sitting between them. CDR3 length: 13 residues. Germline V gene sequence: CDR1 SGHNT, CDR2 YYREEE (reference sequence). The CDR3 coding sequence is TGTGCCAGCAGCTTGGCAGGGTCACGGGTTAACACCTTC. Amino acid sequence: CASSLAGSRVNTF. The complete variable domain, with remaining parts taken from reference TRBV5-4 and TRBJ1-2, reads ETGVTQSPTHLIKTRGQQVTLRCSSQSGHNTVSWYQQALGQGPQFIFQYYREEENGRGNFPPRFSGLQFPNYSSELNVNALELDDSALYLCASSLAGSRVNTFGSGTRLTVV.

The chain uses TRBV6-5 and TRBJ1-4, with 8 bases identical to TRBD1. The CDR3 extends over 15 amino acids. The V gene end was trimmed by 5 bases and the J gene end by 7 bases; junction bases not matched to a gene: 9. In germline, CDR1 is MNHEY, CDR2 SVGAGI. CDR3 sequence (DNA): TGTGCCAGCAGTAATACAGGGGGACGAGGTGAAAAACTGTTTTTT. Translating it yields CASSNTGGRGEKLFF.

DNA of the CDR3: TGTGCCTGCTCCTTTCCGGGACAGGGGAAGGGTACTGAAGCTTTCTTT. This codes for CACSFPGQGKGTEAFF. The chain combines TRBV30 with TRBJ1-1; 10 bases match TRBD1. Germline trimming cut 6 bases from V and 5 bases from J; bases unmatched to any gene: 15. The CDR3 has 16 amino acids. CDR1 and CDR2 (germline): GTSNPN, SVGIG (reference sequence).

This clone was counted between two and nine times. The V and J genes are TRBV5-8 and TRBJ2-1; TRBD1 agrees at 7 bases. Per the germline V gene, CDR1 is SGHTS and CDR2 is YDEGEE. J lost 4 bases, V lost 2 bases, and 9 bases had no gene match. There are 16 residues in the CDR3. CDR3 residues: CASSFGQVVPYNEQFF. CDR3 nucleotide sequence: TGTGCCAGCAGCTTTGGACAGGTCGTACCTTACAATGAGCAGTTCTTC.

The chain is built from TRBV9 and TRBJ2-6, with D perhaps TRBD1 (6 bases). CDR1 SGDLS and CDR2 YYNGEE come from the germline V gene. V lost 0 bases and J 0 bases, leaving 13 bases between the germline ends. The CDR3 sequence is 18 residues long. CDR3 nucleotides: TGTGCCAGCAGCGTAGCTGGACAGAGTTCCTCTGGGGCCAACGTCCTGACTTTC. Its translation is CASSVAGQSSSGANVLTF.

The chain joins TRBV6-5 to TRBJ2-1, with D possibly being TRBD2 (6 bases). The CDR3 length is 16 residues. Trimming took 0 bases from V and 7 from J, leaving 16 bases between them. Germline V gene sequence: CDR1 MNHEY, CDR2 SVGAGI. CDR3 sequence (DNA): TGTGCCAGCAGTTACTCGCGAGGGAACGGGAGAAATGAGCAGTTCTTC. Translated: CASSYSRGNGRNEQFF.

The gene calls are TRBV11-2 and TRBJ2-7; D is perhaps TRBD1 (6 bases). Trimming stripped 1 base from V and 6 bases from J, with 13 bases between. This CDR3 is built from 14 residues. Per the germline V gene, CDR1 is SGHAT and CDR2 is FQNNGV. CDR3 sequence: CASSLAQGVTEQYF. The DNA for the CDR3 is TGTGCCAGCAGCTTAGCACAGGGTGTAACCGAGCAGTACTTC.

The rearrangement links TRBV3-1 (or the pseudogene TRBV3-2) to TRBJ2-5; D gene uncertain. The V end was cut by 0 bases, the J end by 6 bases, with 5 bases between. The CDR3 consists of 12 residues. Germline lookup yields CDR1 LGHDT and CDR2 YNNKEL (reference sequence). The CDR3 nucleotides are TGTGCCAGCAGCCAAGACACTAAGACCCAGTACTTC. Protein product: CASSQDTKTQYF.

The chain has TRBV27 and TRBJ1-1, with TRBD1 matching 9 bases. J gave up 0 bases and V 6 bases, and 5 bases lay outside the gene matches. Germline CDR1 reads MNHEY; CDR2 reads SMNVEV (reference sequence). The CDR3 has 15 residues. The CDR3 loop is CASRTDRGLNTEAFF. The CDR3 nucleotides read TGTGCCAGCAGAACGGACAGGGGACTGAACACTGAAGCTTTCTTT.

The rearrangement uses TRBV19 and TRBJ2-1; a possible D gene is TRBD1 (6 bases). This CDR3 is 15 amino acids long. CDR1 LNHDA and CDR2 SQIVND come from the germline V gene (reference sequence). The germline V and J ends were trimmed by 6 bases and 6 bases, with 18 bases remaining between them. The CDR3, as DNA: TGTGCCAGTAGCCTCGACTACTCCAGGGGCAATGAGCAGTTCTTC. It yields the protein CASSLDYSRGNEQFF.

V usage is TRBV19 and J usage is TRBJ1-1, with TRBD1 matching over 12 bases. The length of the CDR3 is 16 residues. The germline V gene has CDR1 LNHDA and CDR2 SQIVND (reference sequence). Trimming took 4 bases from V and 3 from J; bases not matched to a gene: 6. CDR3 amino acids: CASSTGTGGWDTEAFF. The CDR3 DNA is TGTGCCAGTAGTACCGGGACAGGGGGCTGGGACACTGAAGCTTTCTTT.

The J gene is TRBJ1-5, the V gene TRBV18, with TRBD1 matching over 7 bases. Germline lookup yields CDR1 KGHSH and CDR2 LQKENI. The CDR3 extends over 15 amino acids. The trim removed 6 bases at V and 1 base at J, leaving 6 bases unmatched. CDR3 bases: TGTGCCAGCTCTCACGACAGGGCGAGCAATCAGCCCCAGCATTTT. It encodes CASSHDRASNQPQHF.

The chain couples TRBV28 to TRBJ2-1; 10 nucleotides align to TRBD2. Per germline, CDR1 MDHEN and CDR2 SYDVKM. Unmatched junction bases numbered 16, after V lost 5 bases and J lost 3 bases. This CDR3 is 19 amino acids long. DNA of the CDR3: TGTGCCAGCAGTCAAAGATTAGGGCTAGCGGGAGCCGGCTACAATGAGCAGTTCTTC. Translating gives CASSQRLGLAGAGYNEQFF. Variable domain in full (rest from reference TRBV28 and TRBJ2-1): DVKVTQSSRYLVKRTGEKVFLECVQDMDHENMFWYRQDPGLGLRLIYFSYDVKMKEKGDIPEGYSVSREKKERFSLILESASTNQTSMYLCASSQRLGLAGAGYNEQFFGPGTRLTVL.

This clone was counted a single time. The V and J genes are TRBV15 and TRBJ1-2; possible D gene TRBD1, 5 bases. The germline V gene encodes CDR1 LNHNV and CDR2 YYDKDF (reference sequence). The V and J ends lost 7 bases and 0 bases respectively, with 12 bases between them. The CDR3 loop spans 14 amino acids. CDR3: CATNADTSNYGYTF. The CDR3 DNA reads TGTGCCACCAACGCGGACACCTCTAACTATGGCTACACCTTC.

The chain is built from TRBV9 and TRBJ2-1; TRBD2 matches 8 bases. The V segment lost 4 bases and the J segment 0 bases; nucleotides outside the gene matches: 6. Germline V gene sequence: CDR1 SGDLS, CDR2 YYNGEE. CDR3 length: 16 amino acids. CDR3 nucleotides: TGTGCCAGCAGCCCTACTAGCGGCCTCTCCTACAATGAGCAGTTCTTC. This gives the protein CASSPTSGLSYNEQFF. The full variable domain, in which reference TRBV9 and TRBJ2-1 provide the parts outside the CDR3, is DSGVTQTPKHLITATGQRVTLRCSPRSGDLSVYWYQQSLDQGLQFLIQYYNGEERAKGNILERFSAQQFPDLHSELNLSSLELGDSALYFCASSPTSGLSYNEQFFGPGTRLTVL.